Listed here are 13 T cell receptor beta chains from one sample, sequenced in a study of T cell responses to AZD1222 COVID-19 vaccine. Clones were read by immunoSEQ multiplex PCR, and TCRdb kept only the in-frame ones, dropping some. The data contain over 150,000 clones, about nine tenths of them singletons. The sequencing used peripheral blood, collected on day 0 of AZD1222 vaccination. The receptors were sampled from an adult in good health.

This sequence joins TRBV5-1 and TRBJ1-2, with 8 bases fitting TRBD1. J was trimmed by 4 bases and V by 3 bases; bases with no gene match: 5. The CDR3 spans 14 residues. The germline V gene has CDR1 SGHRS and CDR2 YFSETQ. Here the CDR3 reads CASSSGGARYGYTF. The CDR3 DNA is TGCGCCAGCAGCTCAGGGGGCGCACGCTATGGCTACACCTTC.

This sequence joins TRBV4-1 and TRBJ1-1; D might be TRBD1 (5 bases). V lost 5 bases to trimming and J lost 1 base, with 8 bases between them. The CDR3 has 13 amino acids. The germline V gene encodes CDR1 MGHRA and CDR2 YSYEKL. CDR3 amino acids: CASSYGQNTEAFF. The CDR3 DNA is TGCGCCAGCAGCTACGGACAGAACACTGAAGCTTTCTTT.

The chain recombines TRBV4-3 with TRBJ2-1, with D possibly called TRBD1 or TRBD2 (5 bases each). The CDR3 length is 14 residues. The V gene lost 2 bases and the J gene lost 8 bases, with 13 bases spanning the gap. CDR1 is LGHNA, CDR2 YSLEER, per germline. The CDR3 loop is CASSQLGTVDEQFF. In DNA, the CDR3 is TGCGCCAGCAGCCAATTGGGGACGGTAGATGAGCAGTTCTTC.

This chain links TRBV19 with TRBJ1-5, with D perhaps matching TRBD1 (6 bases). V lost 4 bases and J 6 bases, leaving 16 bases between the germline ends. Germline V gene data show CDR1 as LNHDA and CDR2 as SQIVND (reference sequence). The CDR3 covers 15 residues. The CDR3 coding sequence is TGTGCCAGTAGTACCCAACAGGGAGGGGGTCAGCCCCAGCATTTT. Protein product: CASSTQQGGGQPQHF.

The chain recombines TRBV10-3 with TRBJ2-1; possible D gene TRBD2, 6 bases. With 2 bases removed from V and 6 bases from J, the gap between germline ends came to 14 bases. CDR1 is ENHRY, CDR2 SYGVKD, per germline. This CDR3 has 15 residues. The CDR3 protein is CAISEPPGLGNEQFF. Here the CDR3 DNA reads TGTGCCATCAGTGAGCCGCCGGGACTGGGCAATGAGCAGTTCTTC.

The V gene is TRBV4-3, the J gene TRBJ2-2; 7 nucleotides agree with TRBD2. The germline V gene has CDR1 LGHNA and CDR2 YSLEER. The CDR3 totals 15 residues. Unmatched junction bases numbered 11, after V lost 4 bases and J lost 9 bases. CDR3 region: CASSLDGRSGRELFF. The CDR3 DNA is TGCGCCAGCAGCCTGGACGGGAGGAGTGGTCGGGAGCTGTTTTTT.

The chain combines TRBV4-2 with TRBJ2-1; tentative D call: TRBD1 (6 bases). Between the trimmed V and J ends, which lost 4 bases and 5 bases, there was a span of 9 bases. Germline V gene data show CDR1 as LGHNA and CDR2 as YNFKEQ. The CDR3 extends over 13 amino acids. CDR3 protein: CASSPGQNNEQFF. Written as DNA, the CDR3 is TGTGCCAGCAGCCCGGGACAAAACAATGAGCAGTTCTTC.

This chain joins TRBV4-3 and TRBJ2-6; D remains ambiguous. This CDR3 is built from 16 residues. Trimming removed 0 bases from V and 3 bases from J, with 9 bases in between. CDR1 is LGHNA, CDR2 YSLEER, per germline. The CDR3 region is CASSQDGVLGANVLTF. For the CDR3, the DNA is TGCGCCAGCAGCCAAGATGGAGTGCTTGGGGCCAACGTCCTGACTTTC.

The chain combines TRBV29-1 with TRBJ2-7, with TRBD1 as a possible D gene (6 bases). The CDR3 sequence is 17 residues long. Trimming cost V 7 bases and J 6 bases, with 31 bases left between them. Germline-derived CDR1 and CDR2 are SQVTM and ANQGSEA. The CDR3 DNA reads TGCAGCGCCGTGAATCTGGGACACCTCGAGCTCCTCGGCGAGCAGTACTTC. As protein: CSAVNLGHLELLGEQYF.

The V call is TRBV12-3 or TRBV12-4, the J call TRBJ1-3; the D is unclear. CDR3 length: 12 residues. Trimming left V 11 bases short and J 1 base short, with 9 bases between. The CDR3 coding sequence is TGTGCCGCGAGGGTATCTGGAAACACCATATATTTT. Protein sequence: CAARVSGNTIYF.

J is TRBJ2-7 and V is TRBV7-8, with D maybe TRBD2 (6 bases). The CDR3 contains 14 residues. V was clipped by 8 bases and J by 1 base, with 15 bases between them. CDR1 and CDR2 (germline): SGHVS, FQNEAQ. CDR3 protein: CASSTRTGSYEQYF. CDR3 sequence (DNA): TGTGCCAGCTCGACTAGAACGGGGTCCTACGAGCAGTACTTC.

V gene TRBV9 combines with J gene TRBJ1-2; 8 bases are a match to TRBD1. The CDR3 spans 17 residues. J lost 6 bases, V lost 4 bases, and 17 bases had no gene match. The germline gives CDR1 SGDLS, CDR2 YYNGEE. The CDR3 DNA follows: TGTGCCAGCAGCCCTGATTCTTCCACAGGGGGGTCGGATGGCTACACCTTC. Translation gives CASSPDSSTGGSDGYTF. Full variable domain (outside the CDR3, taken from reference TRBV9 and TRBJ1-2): DSGVTQTPKHLITATGQRVTLRCSPRSGDLSVYWYQQSLDQGLQFLIQYYNGEERAKGNILERFSAQQFPDLHSELNLSSLELGDSALYFCASSPDSSTGGSDGYTFGSGTRLTVV.

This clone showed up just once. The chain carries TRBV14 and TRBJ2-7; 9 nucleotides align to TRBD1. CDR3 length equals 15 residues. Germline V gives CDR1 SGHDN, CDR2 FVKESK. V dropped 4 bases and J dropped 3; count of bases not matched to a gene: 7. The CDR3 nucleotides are TGTGCCAGCAGCCGAGGGGGACAGGGATTCTACGAGCAGTACTTC. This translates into CASSRGGQGFYEQYF.